The 5 T cell receptor beta chains presented below share a single source sample, sequenced in a study of tumor-infiltrating lymphocytes in glioblastoma multiforme. TCRB libraries came from RNA via three nested multiplex PCR rounds. TCRdb passed the multiplex PCR reads through MiXCR, listing each CDR3 protein once. The sample consists of roughly 9,600 distinct CDR3 sequences, 67% of them appearing once. The specimen was brain tumor tissue. These TCRs come from a male donor with glioblastoma.

Of note for this clonotype: The junction differs from germline at one of its ends, possibly a read error. The V and J genes are TRBV4-2 and TRBJ1-5, with TRBD1 matching 7 bases. CDR1 is LGHNA and CDR2 is YNFKEQ in the germline V gene. CDR3 length equals 15 residues. The CDR3 sequence: CASSQEWGRGQPQQF. CDR3 in DNA: TGTGCCAGCAGCCAAGAGTGGGGGAGGGGACAGCCCCAGCAATTT.

Of note for this clonotype: This may come from a read error, since a much larger clone is one base off. CDR3 sequence: CATSGAAIFNEQFF. As DNA, the CDR3 is TGTGCCACCAGTGGAGCGGCCATCTTTAATGAGCAGTTCTTC. This chain joins TRBV24-1 and TRBJ2-1, with D perhaps matching TRBD2 (5 bases). CDR3 length equals 14 residues. CDR1 is KGHDR and CDR2 is SFDVKD in the germline V gene. Trimming took 5 bases from V and 7 from J, leaving 14 bases between them.

As concerns this clonotype: A much larger clone lies a single base off, so this may be a read error. The chain uses TRBV4-2 and TRBJ2-2, with 8 bases matching TRBD1. The length of the CDR3 is 17 residues. CDR1 is LGHNA, CDR2 YNFKEQ, per germline. V lost 4 bases, J lost 6 bases, and 13 bases stayed unmatched. Here the CDR3 reads CASSLRAGQGGAGELFF. CDR3 nucleotides: TGTGCCAGCAGCCTCCGTGCCGGACAGGGCGGCGCCGGGGAGCTGTTTTTT.

The genes are TRBV6-2 or TRBV6-3 and TRBJ2-1; 8 bases fit TRBD2. CDR3 length: 13 amino acids. V dropped 6 bases and J dropped 6; count of bases not matched to a gene: 4. From germline, CDR1 is MNHEY and CDR2 SVGEGT. CDR3 DNA: TGTGCCAGCAGACCCGGGGGGGCCAATGAGCAGTTCTTC. As protein: CASRPGGANEQFF.

There are a few counts of this clonotype. The rearrangement uses TRBV7-8 and TRBJ2-1; D unresolved. CDR3 size: 12 residues. CDR1 and CDR2 from the germline V gene are SGHVS and FQNEAQ. V lost 1 base and J lost 9, with 7 bases in between. For the CDR3, the DNA is TGTGCCAGCAGCTTAGGCGCGCTTGAGCAGTTCTTC. Translated: CASSLGALEQFF.